One and the same sample provided the 9 T cell receptor beta chains below, sequenced in a study of blood T cell repertoires in COVID-19. Sequenced by immunoSEQ multiplex PCR; TCRdb stores in-frame clones only, minus some. The sample lists approximately 500,000 clones, approximately 90% occurring once. The specimen was PBMCs or T cells enriched from blood (not recorded which). All receptors come from a woman aged 40 to 55 who had recovered from COVID-19.

This chain connects TRBV5-5 to TRBJ2-7; TRBD1 aligns across 8 bases. This CDR3 spans 16 amino acids. After removal of 2 bases from V and 2 bases from J, the junction contained 9 bases not matched to a gene. Germline CDR1 reads SGHKS; CDR2 reads YYEKEE (reference sequence). Here the CDR3 DNA reads TGTGCCAGCAGCTTAGCAGGGGGCACTCCTACCTACGAGCAGTACTTC. It is translated as CASSLAGGTPTYEQYF.

The chain is built from TRBV2 and TRBJ2-1; D is perhaps TRBD1 (5 bases). Germline V CDR1 and CDR2: SNHLY, FYNNEI. There are 18 residues in the CDR3. V was pared by 1 base and J by 2 bases, with 18 bases between. In nucleotides, the CDR3 is TGTGCCAGCAGTGAAGGGTCAGGGCGTATGATACCCTACAATGAGCAGTTCTTC. Its translation: CASSEGSGRMIPYNEQFF.

The V and J genes are TRBV9 and TRBJ2-1; tentative D call: TRBD2 (5 bases). The germline V gene encodes CDR1 SGDLS and CDR2 YYNGEE. Trimming took off 0 bases at V and 5 bases at J, with 9 bases between the two ends. The CDR3 totals 14 residues. The CDR3 sequence is CASSVGQRNNEQFF. The CDR3 nucleotides read TGTGCCAGCAGCGTAGGTCAGCGGAACAATGAGCAGTTCTTC.

V usage is TRBV4-2 and J usage is TRBJ1-2; D uncertain. The V end was cut by 2 bases, the J end by 4 bases, with 17 bases between. The V gene's germline CDR1 is LGHNA and CDR2 YNFKEQ. This CDR3 comprises 16 residues. CDR3 sequence (DNA): TGTGCCAGCAGCCAAAATGCCCCCAGGTCGAGCTATGGCTACACCTTC. Amino acids: CASSQNAPRSSYGYTF.

A note on this clone: The sample holds other DNA sequences that translate to the same CDR3. This chain joins TRBV19 and TRBJ1-2; D is uncertain. The CDR3 length is 12 residues. CDR1 and CDR2 (germline): LNHDA, SQIVND (reference sequence). The V end lost 6 bases, the J end lost 8 bases, and 13 bases lay between the germline ends. CDR3 amino acids: CASSITGVGYTF. The CDR3 DNA reads TGTGCCAGTAGCATCACCGGGGTAGGCTACACCTTC. The full variable domain, its missing parts supplied by reference TRBV19 and TRBJ1-2, is DGGITQSPKYLFRKEGQNVTLSCEQNLNHDAMYWYRQDPGQGLRLIYYSQIVNDFQKGDIAEGYSVSREKKESFPLTVTSAQKNPTAFYLCASSITGVGYTFGSGTRLTVV.

This clone was detected a few times. This rearrangement joins TRBV29-1 to TRBJ1-1; D is uncertain. From germline, CDR1 is SQVTM and CDR2 ANQGSEA. Trimming left V 3 bases short and J 4 bases short, with 12 bases between. There are 13 residues in the CDR3. CDR3 DNA sequence: TGCAGCGTTGATGTTGCGGGCGGCACTGAAGCTTTCTTT. Amino acid sequence: CSVDVAGGTEAFF.

The chain couples TRBV11-2 to TRBJ2-7; 8 bases align to TRBD2. The V gene's germline CDR1 is SGHAT and CDR2 FQNNGV. This CDR3 spans 14 amino acids. After removal of 5 bases from V and 3 bases from J, the junction contained 6 bases not matched to a gene. The CDR3 bases are TGTGCCAGCAGCCACGGGGGGGCTAACTACGAGCAGTACTTC. It specifies CASSHGGANYEQYF.

The rearrangement joins TRBV18 to TRBJ1-5; D may be TRBD1 (5 bases). There are 15 residues in the CDR3. V lost 3 bases and J 8 bases, leaving 17 bases between the germline ends. Germline V gives CDR1 KGHSH, CDR2 LQKENI. CDR3 sequence reads: CASSPRGGAGEPQHF. CDR3 bases: TGTGCCAGCTCACCGAGAGGAGGGGCCGGGGAGCCCCAGCATTTT. Combining the CDR3 with reference TRBV18 and TRBJ1-5 gives the whole variable domain NAGVMQNPRHLVRRRGQEARLRCSPMKGHSHVYWYRQLPEEGLKFMVYLQKENIIDESGMPKERFSAEFPKEGPSILRIQQVVRGDSAAYFCASSPRGGAGEPQHFGDGTRLSIL.

The chain carries TRBV7-6 and TRBJ2-2; no definite D call. Trimming removed 1 base at V and 10 bases at J, with 10 bases between. The CDR3 has 13 amino acids. Germline V lookup: CDR1 SGHVS, CDR2 FNYEAQ. The CDR3 sequence is CASSLEAVQELFF. In DNA form, the CDR3 reads TGTGCCAGCAGCTTAGAGGCGGTACAGGAGCTGTTTTTT.